In this sample, the clone carrying this T cell receptor (beta chain) turned up a few times. What it binds is unknown. This entry is derived from a study of early T cells in non-severe SARS-CoV-2 infection. Study context: Sequenced bulk RNA came from whole blood that was unsorted, and chains were unpaired.

Overall study findings and caveats: Using VDJdb, the matching emphasized anti-spike CD8 responses while missing private and CD4 specificities.

Individual cDNA molecules received unique molecular identifiers. Via MiXCR, TCRdb re-called the 5' RACE reads, giving one row per CDR3 protein. This sample yields roughly 80,000 distinct CDR3 sequences, of which 6% to 7% are seen a single time; roughly 8% belongs to the top ten. This CDR3 comprises 16 residues. J was trimmed by 2 bases and V by 2 bases; bases with no gene match: 3. In germline, CDR1 is LGHDT, CDR2 YNNKEL (reference sequence). Material: whole blood. The receptor comes from an adult who was a healthcare worker with PCR-confirmed SARS-CoV-2 infection or an uninfected control (not recorded which). The chain joins TRBV3-1 to TRBJ2-2; 9 bases agree with TRBD2. CDR3 loop: CASSQQLAGNTGELFF. As DNA, the CDR3 is TGTGCCAGCAGCCAACAGCTAGCGGGAAACACCGGGGAGCTGTTTTTT.